This TCR beta chain was retrieved from a study of shared clonotypes between healthy human individuals. Profiling relied on immunoSEQ multiplex PCR, and the TCRdb table lists in-frame clones only, not all of them. Among over a million clones, around 75% were seen once, and the ten largest hold approximately 1.5%. General observations from the study: Estimated clonotype richness was generally higher in naive than memory subsets.

Comments on this clone: Its antigen is unknown.

V shed 8 bases and J 1 base; nucleotides not matched to a gene: 11. Germline values: CDR1 GTSNPN, CDR2 SVGIG (reference sequence). This CDR3 spans 16 amino acids. This receptor was taken from a man younger than 35 in good health. The chain joins TRBV30 to TRBJ1-1, with TRBD1 matching over 12 bases. The sample comprised memory CD4+ T cells sorted from blood. As for subset: CD45RA-negative fraction. The CDR3 DNA follows: TGTGCCGGGTCCCCGGGGACAGGGGGCGAGAACACTGAAGCTTTCTTT. Encoded protein: CAGSPGTGGENTEAFF.